This T cell receptor (beta chain) was found in a study of T cell responses to AZD1222 COVID-19 vaccine. This clone was found once. This CDR3 has 12 residues. Looked up from germline, CDR1 is MNHEY and CDR2 is SVGAGI. J lost 9 bases, V lost 6 bases, and 4 bases had no gene match. Method: immunoSEQ multiplex PCR; TCRdb's copy keeps in-frame clones and lacks some. The sample includes 100,000 to 150,000 clones, 80% to 90% seen only once; the top ten take 2.5% to 4%. J is TRBJ1-5 and V is TRBV6-5; 8 nucleotides align to TRBD1. Sequences were derived from peripheral blood, sampled on day 0 of AZD1222 vaccination. This sequence originates from an adult in good health. The CDR3 protein is CASSITGGPQHF. The CDR3 DNA reads TGTGCCAGCAGCATAACAGGGGGGCCCCAGCATTTT.